This T cell receptor (beta chain) was obtained from a study of regulatory T cells in long-lasting Graves disease. Findings and limits, study-wide: Persistent Graves' patients showed reduced TCR diversity versus newly diagnosed patients.

Many counts were recorded for this clonotype. The antigen is not known. Time point specified: newly diagnosed GD, antithyroid drugs for less than 3 months. After RNA was extracted from PBMCs, the TCR library was made from it. The germline CDR1 and CDR2 sequences are MNHNS and SASEGT. The germline V and J ends were trimmed by 0 bases and 0 bases, with 12 bases remaining between them. The CDR3 is 17 residues long. The TCR beta library used iRepertoire HTBI primers with Arm-PCR amplification of CDR3. TCRdb re-called the multiplex PCR reads through MiXCR, storing one row per CDR3 protein. Here the sample spans around 250,000 distinct CDR3 sequences, 15% to 20% being singletons. The same data also contributed to another study, on T cells in Graves' hyperthyroidism and ophthalmopathy.

This specimen was peripheral blood mononuclear cells (PBMCs), taken at new diagnosis, from a patient treated with antithyroid drugs. This sequence was found in a woman in her 30s with Graves disease. The V gene is TRBV6-1, the J gene TRBJ1-5, with a possible D match to TRBD1 (6 bases). CDR3 region: CASSEARGLASNQPQHF. The CDR3 bases are TGTGCCAGCAGTGAAGCGCGGGGGCTGGCTAGCAATCAGCCCCAGCATTTT.